This TCR beta chain was recovered during a study of blood T cell repertoires in COVID-19. Across the whole study: Specimens from acute and convalescent COVID-19 originated in the United States, Italy and Spain.

Germline V lookup: CDR1 LNHDA, CDR2 SQIVND (reference sequence). The CDR3 loop spans 15 amino acids. Trimming pared 0 bases from V and 7 bases from J, leaving 15 bases between. The data were produced by immunoSEQ multiplex PCR, yet TCRdb's version contains in-frame clones alone and is incomplete. The table lists roughly 170,000 clones, around 85% of them singletons, with around 20% in the top ten. The source of this sequence is a man between 65 and 85 years old with active or convalescent COVID-19. The sequenced sample consisted of peripheral blood. The V gene is TRBV19, the J gene TRBJ1-1; possible D gene TRBD1, 6 bases. CDR3 nucleotide sequence: TGTGCCAGTAGTATAGATCGGGCGGGGGCAGGTGAAGCTTTCTTT. Translated, it gives CASSIDRAGAGEAFF.